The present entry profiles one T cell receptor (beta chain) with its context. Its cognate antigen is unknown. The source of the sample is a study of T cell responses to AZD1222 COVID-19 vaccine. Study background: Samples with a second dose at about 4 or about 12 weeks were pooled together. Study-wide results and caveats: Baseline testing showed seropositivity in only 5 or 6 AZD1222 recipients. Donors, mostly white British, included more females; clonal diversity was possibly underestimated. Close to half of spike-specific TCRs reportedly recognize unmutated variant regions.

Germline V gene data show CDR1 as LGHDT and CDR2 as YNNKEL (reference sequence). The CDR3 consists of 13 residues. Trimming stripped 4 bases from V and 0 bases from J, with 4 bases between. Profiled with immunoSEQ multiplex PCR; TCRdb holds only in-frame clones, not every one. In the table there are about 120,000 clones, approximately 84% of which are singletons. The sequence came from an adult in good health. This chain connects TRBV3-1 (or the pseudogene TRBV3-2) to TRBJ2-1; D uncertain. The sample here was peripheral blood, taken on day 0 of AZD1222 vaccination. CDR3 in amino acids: CASSPISYNEQFF. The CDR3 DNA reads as TGTGCCAGCAGCCCCATCTCCTACAATGAGCAGTTCTTC.